This T cell receptor beta chain was identified in a study of blood T cell repertoires in COVID-19. Looking at the study overall: There were acute and convalescent COVID-19 samples, and they came from the United States, Italy and Spain. The cDNA or gDNA used as material had been derived from T cells, B-cell-depleted T cells, or PBMCs.

Original handling: By means of reference gene primer amplification, nucleated cell counts were estimated. TCRdb's table, derived via immunoSEQ multiplex PCR, lists solely in-frame clones and lacks some. V and J calls and clone size are as listed in that table; D and trimming were resolved from the DNA. The data hold fewer than 250,000 clones, with approximately 80% observed a single time. Germline lookup yields CDR1 SNHLY and CDR2 FYNNEI. The trim removed 4 bases at V and 6 bases at J, leaving 6 bases unmatched. The CDR3 totals 15 residues. The J gene is TRBJ2-2, the V gene TRBV2; 9 nucleotides match TRBD1. Sample: peripheral blood. The receptor comes from a woman aged 80 or over with COVID-19, enrolled during active disease. The CDR3, as DNA: TGTGCCAGCAGTGTGGGGACAGGGTTGGCCGGGGAGCTGTTTTTT. This gives the protein CASSVGTGLAGELFF.